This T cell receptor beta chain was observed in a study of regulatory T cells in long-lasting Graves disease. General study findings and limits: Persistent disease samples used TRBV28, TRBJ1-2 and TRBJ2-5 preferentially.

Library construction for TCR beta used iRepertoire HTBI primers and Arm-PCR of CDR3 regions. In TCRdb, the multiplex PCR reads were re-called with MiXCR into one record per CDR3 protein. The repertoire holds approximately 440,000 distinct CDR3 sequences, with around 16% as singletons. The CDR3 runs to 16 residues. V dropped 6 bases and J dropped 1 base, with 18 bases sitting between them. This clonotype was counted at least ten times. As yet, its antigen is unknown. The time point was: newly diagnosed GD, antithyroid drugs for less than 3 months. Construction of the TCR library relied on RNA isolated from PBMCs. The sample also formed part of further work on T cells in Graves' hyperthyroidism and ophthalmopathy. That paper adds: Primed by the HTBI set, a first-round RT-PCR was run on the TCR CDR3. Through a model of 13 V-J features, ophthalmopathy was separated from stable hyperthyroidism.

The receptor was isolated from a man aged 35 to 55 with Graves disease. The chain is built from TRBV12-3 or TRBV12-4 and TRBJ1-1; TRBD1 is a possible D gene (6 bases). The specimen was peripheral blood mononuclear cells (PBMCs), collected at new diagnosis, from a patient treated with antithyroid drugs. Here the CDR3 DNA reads TGTGCCAGCAGCCGAAGGGGGGGCGCTGGGAACACTGAAGCTTTCTTT. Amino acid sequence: CASSRRGGAGNTEAFF.